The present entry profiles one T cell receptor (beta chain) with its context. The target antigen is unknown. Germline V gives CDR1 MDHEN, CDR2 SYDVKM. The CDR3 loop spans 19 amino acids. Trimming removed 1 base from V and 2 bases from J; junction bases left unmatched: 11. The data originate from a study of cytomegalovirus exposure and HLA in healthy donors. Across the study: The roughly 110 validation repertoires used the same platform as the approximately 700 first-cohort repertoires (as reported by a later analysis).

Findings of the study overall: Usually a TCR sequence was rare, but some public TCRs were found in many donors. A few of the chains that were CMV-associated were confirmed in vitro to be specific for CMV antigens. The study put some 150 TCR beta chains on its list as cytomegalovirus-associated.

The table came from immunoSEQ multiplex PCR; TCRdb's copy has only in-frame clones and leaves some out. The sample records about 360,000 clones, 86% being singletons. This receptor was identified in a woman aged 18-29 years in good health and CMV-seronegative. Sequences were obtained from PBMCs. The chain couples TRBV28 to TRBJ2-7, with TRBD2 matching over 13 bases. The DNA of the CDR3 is TGTGCCAGCAGTTTATACCCCGGGACTAGCGGGAAGGAACCCTACGAGCAGTACTTC. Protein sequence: CASSLYPGTSGKEPYEQYF.